Here is one TCR beta chain with its context. This sample stems from a study of blood T cell repertoires in COVID-19. Overall study: COVID-19 samples collected from the United States, Italy and Spain covered acute and convalescent phases. Sample material is recorded as cDNA or gDNA derived from T cells, B-cell-depleted T cells, or PBMCs.

Germline CDR1 and CDR2: MNHEY and SVGAGI. The CDR3 is 14 residues long. V was pared by 8 bases and J by 5 bases, with 7 bases of the junction left unmatched. Original processing methods: It was from reference gene primer amplification that nucleated cell counts were estimated. The method was immunoSEQ multiplex PCR; TCRdb's version includes in-frame clones alone and lacks a portion of them. That table supplies the V and J calls and clone size; D and trimming were determined from the DNA. Of hundreds of thousands of clones in the sample, 87% were seen once. The TCR comes from a woman aged 18-30 years who had recovered from COVID-19. This chain connects TRBV6-5 to TRBJ1-5, with TRBD1 matching 9 bases. Sequenced sample: peripheral blood. The CDR3, as DNA: TGTGCCAGCGAAAGCGGGACAGGGTATCAGCCCCAGCATTTT. Its protein product is CASESGTGYQPQHF.